A single sample is the source of the 21 T cell receptor beta chains below, sequenced in a study of blood T cell repertoires in COVID-19. Here immunoSEQ multiplex PCR was the method, and the copy in TCRdb shows in-frame clones only, minus some. The sample shows roughly 330,000 clones, roughly 86% of them seen only once. Material: PBMCs or T cells enriched from blood (not recorded which). These receptors were obtained from a woman aged 25 to 45 who had recovered from COVID-19.

This chain joins TRBV7-2 and TRBJ2-1; 8 bases fit TRBD2. In germline, CDR1 is SGHTA, CDR2 FQGNSA. The CDR3 covers 16 residues. V lost 7 bases and J lost 0; bases outside the gene matches: 8. CDR3 region: CASIAERGSSYNEQFF. DNA of the CDR3: TGTGCCAGCATAGCGGAGCGGGGGAGCTCCTACAATGAGCAGTTCTTC.

This chain joins TRBV2 and TRBJ1-2; a possible D gene is TRBD1 (6 bases). Germline CDR1 SNHLY, CDR2 FYNNEI. The germline V and J ends were trimmed by 10 bases and 1 base, with 13 bases remaining between them. The CDR3 is 13 amino acids. This CDR3 is CATKQGFNYGYTF. The CDR3 DNA follows: TGTGCCACCAAACAGGGTTTTAACTATGGCTACACCTTC.

This CDR3 reads CASNVAANTGELFF. CDR3 coding DNA: TGTGCCAGTAACGTGGCAGCGAACACCGGGGAGCTGTTTTTT. The chain has TRBV19 and TRBJ2-2; no firm D call. Trimming left V 7 bases short and J 0 bases short, with 9 bases between. The CDR3 runs 14 residues. Germline CDR1 LNHDA, CDR2 SQIVND (reference sequence).

The V call is TRBV27, the J call TRBJ1-1; D remains ambiguous. V lost 7 bases and J lost 5, with 17 bases in between. From germline, CDR1 is MNHEY and CDR2 SMNVEV (reference sequence). The CDR3 spans 14 residues. CDR3 sequence: CASKYTGGQTEAFF. The CDR3 DNA reads as TGTGCCAGCAAGTATACGGGAGGGCAAACTGAAGCTTTCTTT.

This rearrangement joins TRBV7-2 to TRBJ2-7, with D tentatively TRBD2 (7 bases). V lost 5 bases and J 7 bases, leaving 18 bases between the germline ends. The germline CDR1 and CDR2 sequences are SGHTA and FQGNSA. This CDR3 spans 14 amino acids. CDR3 bases: TGTGCCAGCAGCCAAACTCGGGGGGCCTGGGAGCAGTACTTC. Translating it yields CASSQTRGAWEQYF.

The chain uses TRBV24-1 and TRBJ1-5; D unresolved. CDR1 is KGHDR, CDR2 SFDVKD, per germline. CDR3 length equals 14 residues. V was clipped by 2 bases and J by 0 bases, with 4 bases between them. As DNA, the CDR3 is TGTGCCACCAGTGATTATCATAGCAATCAGCCCCAGCATTTT. This translates into CATSDYHSNQPQHF.

The chain has TRBV4-3 and TRBJ2-1; D gene unclear. The germline CDR1 and CDR2 sequences are LGHNA and YSLEER. The V end lost 2 bases, the J end lost 0 bases, and 8 bases lay between the germline ends. The CDR3 is 15 residues long. The CDR3 DNA follows: TGCGCCAGCAGCCAATATCTAAGCTCCTACAATGAGCAGTTCTTC. This codes for CASSQYLSSYNEQFF.

The chain uses TRBV13 and TRBJ1-4, with 8 bases aligning to TRBD1. The CDR3 loop spans 15 amino acids. J lost 2 bases, V lost 4 bases, and 3 bases had no gene match. In germline, CDR1 is PRHDT, CDR2 FYEKMQ (reference sequence). The CDR3 coding sequence is TGTGCCAGCAGCTCCCACAGGGGGACTAATGAAAAACTGTTTTTT. It translates to CASSSHRGTNEKLFF.

The J gene is TRBJ1-4, the V gene TRBV3-1 (or the pseudogene TRBV3-2); 8 bases are shared with TRBD1. CDR1 is LGHDT, CDR2 YNNKEL, per germline (reference sequence). The CDR3 length is 16 residues. V shed 4 bases and J 8 bases; nucleotides not matched to a gene: 12. The CDR3 sequence is CASSPEPGGSGEKLFF. The CDR3 region has the DNA TGTGCCAGCAGCCCGGAGCCAGGGGGCTCGGGGGAAAAACTGTTTTTT.

The rearrangement joins TRBV6-5 to TRBJ2-7; 7 bases match TRBD1. The CDR3 is 13 residues long. V shed 6 bases, J shed 3 bases, and the junction held 5 bases outside the gene matches. Germline assignment: CDR1 MNHEY and CDR2 SVGAGI. For the CDR3, the DNA is TGTGCCAGCAGCCGGGACAGACTCTACGAGCAGTACTTC. Protein: CASSRDRLYEQYF.

CDR3 residues: CASSLVSQQETQYF. The DNA for the CDR3 is TGTGCCAGCAGCTTAGTCAGTCAGCAAGAGACCCAGTACTTC. The chain joins TRBV7-2 to TRBJ2-5; D not resolved. The length of the CDR3 is 14 residues. V lost 1 base and J 2 bases, leaving 8 bases between the germline ends. Germline V gives CDR1 SGHTA, CDR2 FQGNSA.

This CDR3 reads CASSQTGKYEQYF. The CDR3 DNA reads as TGTGCCAGCAGCCAGACAGGGAAGTACGAGCAGTACTTC. This sequence joins TRBV3-1 (or the pseudogene TRBV3-2) and TRBJ2-7; TRBD1 matches at 7 bases. CDR1 and CDR2 from the germline V gene are LGHDT and YNNKEL (reference sequence). There are 13 residues in the CDR3. The V gene end was trimmed by 3 bases and the J gene end by 4 bases; junction bases not matched to a gene: 3.

J is TRBJ1-2 and V is TRBV18; possible D gene TRBD1, 6 bases. The CDR3 has 15 amino acids. Germline CDR1 reads KGHSH; CDR2 reads LQKENI. Trimming cost V 1 base and J 4 bases, with 13 bases left between them. The CDR3 DNA is TGTGCCAGCTCACCACGAGGGGGTGGTGGCTATGGCTACACCTTC. Translation gives CASSPRGGGGYGYTF. Full variable domain (outside the CDR3, taken from reference TRBV18 and TRBJ1-2): NAGVMQNPRHLVRRRGQEARLRCSPMKGHSHVYWYRQLPEEGLKFMVYLQKENIIDESGMPKERFSAEFPKEGPSILRIQQVVRGDSAAYFCASSPRGGGGYGYTFGSGTRLTVV.

This clone was seen only once. This sequence joins TRBV6-6 and TRBJ2-7; TRBD1 agrees at 10 bases. Trimming removed 6 bases from V and 2 bases from J; junction bases left unmatched: 4. CDR3 length: 14 amino acids. Germline assignment: CDR1 MNHNY and CDR2 SVGAGI (reference sequence). This chain's CDR3 is CASSYGQGAYEQYF. DNA of the CDR3: TGTGCCAGCAGCTACGGACAGGGGGCCTACGAGCAGTACTTC.

This clone appeared a single time. The rearrangement joins TRBV14 to TRBJ2-5; 11 bases are shared with TRBD1. CDR1 is SGHDN, CDR2 FVKESK, per germline. The CDR3 is 17 residues long. Unmatched junction bases numbered 8, after V lost 1 base and J lost 4 bases. The CDR3 sequence: CASSQGAAGTGGETQYF. The CDR3 nucleotides read TGTGCCAGCAGCCAAGGAGCAGCAGGGACAGGGGGAGAGACCCAGTACTTC. The full variable domain, in which reference TRBV14 and TRBJ2-5 provide the parts outside the CDR3, is EAGVTQFPSHSVIEKGQTVTLRCDPISGHDNLYWYRRVMGKEIKFLLHFVKESKQDESGMPNNRFLAERTGGTYSTLKVQPAELEDSGVYFCASSQGAAGTGGETQYFGPGTRLLVL.

The gene calls are TRBV11-2 and TRBJ1-3; D is unresolved. The V gene's germline CDR1 is SGHAT and CDR2 FQNNGV. This CDR3 spans 17 amino acids. V lost 0 bases and J lost 0, with 12 bases in between. CDR3 DNA sequence: TGTGCCAGCAGCTTAGATCTCCCGGGAACCTCTGGAAACACCATATATTTT. As protein: CASSLDLPGTSGNTIYF.

The chain employs TRBV15 and TRBJ1-2; 7 nucleotides match TRBD1. Germline V CDR1 and CDR2: LNHNV, YYDKDF (reference sequence). After removal of 1 base from V and 6 bases from J, the junction contained 11 bases not matched to a gene. The CDR3 consists of 16 residues. The CDR3 DNA is TGTGCCACCAGCAGAGCATTTGGACAGGTGGCCGATGGCTACACCTTC. It codes for CATSRAFGQVADGYTF.

This clone occurred a few times. This chain connects TRBV30 to TRBJ1-2; perhaps TRBD1 as D (6 bases). Germline V gene lookup returns CDR1 GTSNPN and CDR2 SVGIG (reference sequence). Trimming stripped 4 bases from V and 7 bases from J, with 16 bases between. CDR3 size: 13 residues. DNA for the CDR3: TGTGCCTGGACCCTGGGGGCAGGCTCTGGCTACACCTTC. Amino acid sequence: CAWTLGAGSGYTF.

The V and J genes are TRBV6-6 and TRBJ2-7; TRBD2 might be the D (6 bases). Trimming took off 2 bases at V and 2 bases at J, with 13 bases between the two ends. The CDR3 contains 15 residues. Germline loops: CDR1 MNHNY, CDR2 SVGAGI (reference sequence). CDR3 protein: CASSYRAGGTYEQYF. CDR3 nucleotides: TGTGCCAGCAGTTACCGGGCGGGCGGGACCTACGAGCAGTACTTC.

This clone was observed a single time. The chain carries TRBV28 and TRBJ1-6, with D unclear. This CDR3 comprises 12 residues. V gave up 7 bases and J gave up 7 bases, with 8 bases separating them. In germline, CDR1 is MDHEN, CDR2 SYDVKM. The CDR3 loop is CASTPGNSPLHF. The CDR3 DNA reads as TGTGCCAGCACCCCCGGGAATTCACCCCTCCACTTT.

The chain carries TRBV27 and TRBJ2-1; 7 nucleotides line up with TRBD2. The CDR3 has 14 residues. Germline V gene sequence: CDR1 MNHEY, CDR2 SMNVEV (reference sequence). Trimming at V came to 7 bases and at J to 5 bases, leaving 8 bases not matched to a gene. The CDR3 DNA is TGTGCCAGCAAACCTCTGGGGAGGGACAATGAGCAGTTCTTC. It codes for CASKPLGRDNEQFF.